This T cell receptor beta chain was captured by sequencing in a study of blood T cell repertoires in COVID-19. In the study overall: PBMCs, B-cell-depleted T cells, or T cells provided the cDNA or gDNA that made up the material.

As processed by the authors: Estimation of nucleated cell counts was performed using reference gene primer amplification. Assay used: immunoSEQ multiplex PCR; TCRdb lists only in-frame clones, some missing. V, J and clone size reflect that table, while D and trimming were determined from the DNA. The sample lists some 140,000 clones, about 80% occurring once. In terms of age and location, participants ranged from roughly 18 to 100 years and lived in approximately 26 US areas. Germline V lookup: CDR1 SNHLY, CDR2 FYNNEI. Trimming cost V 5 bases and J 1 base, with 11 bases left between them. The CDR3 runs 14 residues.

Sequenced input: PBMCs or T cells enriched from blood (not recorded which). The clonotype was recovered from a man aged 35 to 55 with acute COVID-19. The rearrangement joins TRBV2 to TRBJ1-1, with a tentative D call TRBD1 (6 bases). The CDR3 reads CASSLDRRNTEAFF. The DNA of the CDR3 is TGTGCCAGCAGTTTGGACAGACGGAACACTGAAGCTTTCTTT.